A single sample gave rise to the 20 T cell receptor beta chains below, sequenced in a study of blood T cells in healthy people across ages. A second PCR of 7 to 11 cycles used a sample-barcoded 5' primer and a J-beta primer mix. TCRdb reprocessed the 5' RACE reads with MiXCR, giving one entry per CDR3 protein. The data show about 720,000 distinct CDR3 sequences, approximately 25% seen once. These data also featured in a second study, about T cells of mothers and their children.

Input material: blood. The source of these receptors is a boy younger than 18 in good health.

This clonotype was recorded at least ten times. In nucleotides, the CDR3 is TGCGCCAGCAGCCTCGGGACGGAAAGCACAGATACGCAGTATTTT. It is translated as CASSLGTESTDTQYF. J is TRBJ2-3 and V is TRBV4-3; D is tentatively TRBD1 or TRBD2 (5 bases each). The V end was cut by 4 bases, the J end by 0 bases, with 11 bases between. Germline V gene sequence: CDR1 LGHNA, CDR2 YSLEER. The CDR3 contains 15 residues.

A few counts support this clonotype. The junction does not match germline at one end; this may be a read error. This chain connects TRBV7-7 to TRBJ2-5, with TRBD2 matching 12 bases. This CDR3 is built from 15 residues. In germline, CDR1 is SSHAT, CDR2 FNYEAQ (reference sequence). The CDR3 DNA is TGTGCTAGCAGCCCACTAGCGGGGGGCCCCGGGACCCAGTACTTC. It encodes CASSPLAGGPGTQYF. Combining the CDR3 with reference TRBV7-7 and TRBJ2-5 gives the whole variable domain GAGVSQSPRYKVTKRGQDVTLRCDPISSHATLYWYQQALGQGPEFLTYFNYEAQPDKSGLPSDRFSAERPEGSISTLTIQRTEQRDSAMYRCASSPLAGGPGTQYFGPGTRLLVL.

The rearrangement uses TRBV24-1 and TRBJ2-3; 8 bases line up with TRBD1. Germline values: CDR1 KGHDR, CDR2 SFDVKD. J was trimmed by 2 bases and V by 4 bases; bases with no gene match: 7. The CDR3 contains 16 residues. CDR3 protein: CATSDPGTGHTDTQYF. The CDR3 DNA follows: TGTGCCACCAGTGACCCCGGGACAGGACACACAGATACGCAGTATTTT.

This clonotype was recorded a few times. A read error may produce the germline difference seen at one junction end. J is TRBJ1-1 and V is TRBV20-1; possibly TRBD1 for D (6 bases). Germline V gene sequence: CDR1 DFQATT, CDR2 SNEGSKA (reference sequence). The CDR3 contains 16 residues. CDR3 protein: CSARDWAGALGTGAFF. The DNA for the CDR3 is TGCAGTGCTAGGGATTGGGCAGGGGCCTTGGGCACTGGAGCTTTCTTT.

This clonotype was picked up a small number of times. CDR3 sequence (DNA): TGCAGCGGGGAGGGGACAGGGGGCGAGCAGTACTTC. Translated: CSGEGTGGEQYF. The V and J genes are TRBV29-1 and TRBJ2-7, with 11 bases aligning to TRBD1. The junction had 5 bases not matched to a gene; V was cut back by 7 bases and J by 6 bases. Per the germline V gene, CDR1 is SQVTM and CDR2 is ANQGSEA. The CDR3 is made up of 12 amino acids.

This chain joins TRBV4-1 and TRBJ1-3; D not resolved. CDR3 length: 15 residues. Germline CDR1 is MGHRA and CDR2 is YSYEKL. Trimming shortened V by 1 base and J by 4 bases, and 11 bases separated the two germline ends. The CDR3 is CASSQVQGLGNTIYF. The CDR3, as DNA: TGCGCCAGCAGCCAAGTACAAGGGCTGGGAAACACCATATATTTT.

This clonotype was counted many times. V usage is TRBV7-8 and J usage is TRBJ2-2, with TRBD2 identical over 15 bases. CDR1 is SGHVS, CDR2 FQNEAQ, per germline. The CDR3 is 19 amino acids. The V segment lost 5 bases and the J segment 3 bases; nucleotides outside the gene matches: 10. The CDR3 sequence: CASSPRTSGRALDTGELFF. DNA of the CDR3: TGTGCCAGCAGCCCGAGGACTAGCGGGAGGGCCCTCGACACCGGGGAGCTGTTTTTT. Using reference TRBV7-8 and TRBJ2-2 for the parts outside the CDR3, the full variable domain is GAGVSQSPRYKVAKRGQDVALRCDPISGHVSLFWYQQALGQGPEFLTYFQNEAQLDKSGLPSDRFFAERPEGSVSTLKIQRTQQEDSAVYLCASSPRTSGRALDTGELFFGEGSRLTVL.

The rearrangement links TRBV7-9 to TRBJ1-1, with D hard to call. The CDR3 totals 12 residues. Germline CDR1 reads SEHNR; CDR2 reads FQNEAQ (reference sequence). Trimming stripped 1 base from V and 10 bases from J, with 10 bases between. The CDR3 nucleotides are TGTGCCAGCAGCTTAGATCGAGGGATAGCTTTCTTT. Its protein product is CASSLDRGIAFF.

CDR3 sequence: CSVNGWDGQETQYF. CDR3 coding DNA: TGCAGCGTTAACGGCTGGGACGGACAAGAGACCCAGTACTTC. The chain has TRBV29-1 and TRBJ2-7; D possibly uses TRBD1 or TRBD2 (5 bases each). TRBJ2-5 matches the DNA end more closely, so the J call is doubtful. From germline, CDR1 is SQVTM and CDR2 ANQGSEA. This CDR3 contains 14 residues.

The genes are TRBV7-2 and TRBJ2-5; D call uncertain. The J call may be mistaken, given a closer DNA end match to TRBJ2-1. This CDR3 is 12 amino acids long. Germline CDR1 reads SGHTA; CDR2 reads FQGNSA. The DNA for the CDR3 is TGTGCCAGCAGCCGAGACTGGGATGAGCAGTTCTTC. As protein: CASSRDWDEQFF.

V gene TRBV29-1 combines with J gene TRBJ2-1; possible D gene TRBD1, 6 bases. Germline values: CDR1 SQVTM, CDR2 ANQGSEA. The CDR3 has 15 residues. V gave up 3 bases and J gave up 4 bases, with 16 bases separating them. The DNA for the CDR3 is TGCAGCGTTGAGGAGGTCCAGGGGATATACAATGAGCAGTTCTTC. Translating it yields CSVEEVQGIYNEQFF.

A single count supports this clonotype. The junction departs from the called germline gene at one end, perhaps through a read error. The rearrangement links TRBV28 to TRBJ1-1; a possible D gene is TRBD1 (6 bases). The CDR3 has 15 residues. Germline assignment: CDR1 MDHEN and CDR2 SYDVKM. CDR3 sequence: CASSLGTGTGTGAFF. As DNA, the CDR3 is TGTGCCAGCAGTTTAGGCACAGGGACGGGGACTGGAGCTTTCTTT.

The chain recombines TRBV12-3 or TRBV12-4 with TRBJ1-3; 8 bases fit TRBD1. This CDR3 has 14 amino acids. The V segment lost 11 bases and the J segment 2 bases; nucleotides outside the gene matches: 8. The CDR3 nucleotides are TGTGCCGGCACCACGACAGGGGCTGGAAACACCATATATTTT. Residues: CAGTTTGAGNTIYF.

The CDR3 spells CAISDPEREWGETQYF. DNA of the CDR3: TGTGCCATCAGTGACCCCGAGCGGGAGTGGGGAGAGACCCAGTACTTC. V usage is TRBV10-3 and J usage is TRBJ2-5; 8 nucleotides agree with TRBD2. The CDR3 sequence is 16 residues long. Germline assignment: CDR1 ENHRY and CDR2 SYGVKD. J gave up 4 bases and V 3 bases, and 10 bases lay outside the gene matches.

This chain joins TRBV15 and TRBJ1-4, with unresolved D. Trimming took off 2 bases at V and 8 bases at J, with 18 bases between the two ends. Germline V gene sequence: CDR1 LNHNV, CDR2 YYDKDF (reference sequence). This CDR3 has 16 amino acids. The CDR3 DNA sequence: TGTGCCACCAGCAGACCAGACCCGAAGTCCGGCGAAAAACTGTTTTTT. Translating gives CATSRPDPKSGEKLFF.

This chain links TRBV7-9 with TRBJ1-4; D gene ambiguous. Germline V gene lookup returns CDR1 SEHNR and CDR2 FQNEAQ (reference sequence). V was pared by 5 bases and J by 6 bases, with 13 bases between. This CDR3 is built from 14 residues. CDR3 sequence (DNA): TGTGCCAGCAGCCGGAGAGGTTTTGATGAAAAACTGTTTTTT. It is translated as CASSRRGFDEKLFF.

This clonotype was recorded a few times. One end of the junction fails to match germline, which may point to a read error. This chain links TRBV7-2 with TRBJ2-7, with TRBD1 matching over 8 bases. This CDR3 is 16 amino acids long. Germline V gene data show CDR1 as SGHTA and CDR2 as FQGNSA. The CDR3: CASSLARTGSIYEQYF. The CDR3 DNA reads TGTGCCAGCAGCCTAGCCCGGACAGGGTCGATCTACGAGCAGTACTTC.

This clonotype was counted a few times. The chain joins TRBV12-3 or TRBV12-4 to TRBJ1-2; a possible D gene is TRBD1 (6 bases). Trimming took off 2 bases at V and 0 bases at J, with 19 bases between the two ends. The CDR3 length is 18 residues. The DNA for the CDR3 is TGTGCCAGCAGTTTAAGGCGGACAGCCATTAACGCTAACTATGGCTACACCTTC. This encodes CASSLRRTAINANYGYTF.

This clonotype was counted a few times. The CDR3 DNA reads TGCAGTGCTAGCAGGGGCGGGCAGTACAATGAGCAGTTCTTC. It is translated as CSASRGGQYNEQFF. The gene calls are TRBV20-1 and TRBJ2-1, with D perhaps matching TRBD1 (6 bases). The ends were cut back, 3 bases at V and 4 bases at J, with 13 bases in the middle. This CDR3 comprises 14 residues. Germline V lookup: CDR1 DFQATT, CDR2 SNEGSKA (reference sequence).

The V and J genes are TRBV28 and TRBJ2-7; D is perhaps TRBD2 (6 bases). Trimming took 5 bases from V and 1 from J, leaving 15 bases between them. The length of the CDR3 is 15 residues. Germline CDR1 MDHEN, CDR2 SYDVKM. Written as DNA, the CDR3 is TGTGCCAGCAGTCCCCCGGGGGACTCTTCCTACGAGCAGTACTTC. It translates to CASSPPGDSSYEQYF.